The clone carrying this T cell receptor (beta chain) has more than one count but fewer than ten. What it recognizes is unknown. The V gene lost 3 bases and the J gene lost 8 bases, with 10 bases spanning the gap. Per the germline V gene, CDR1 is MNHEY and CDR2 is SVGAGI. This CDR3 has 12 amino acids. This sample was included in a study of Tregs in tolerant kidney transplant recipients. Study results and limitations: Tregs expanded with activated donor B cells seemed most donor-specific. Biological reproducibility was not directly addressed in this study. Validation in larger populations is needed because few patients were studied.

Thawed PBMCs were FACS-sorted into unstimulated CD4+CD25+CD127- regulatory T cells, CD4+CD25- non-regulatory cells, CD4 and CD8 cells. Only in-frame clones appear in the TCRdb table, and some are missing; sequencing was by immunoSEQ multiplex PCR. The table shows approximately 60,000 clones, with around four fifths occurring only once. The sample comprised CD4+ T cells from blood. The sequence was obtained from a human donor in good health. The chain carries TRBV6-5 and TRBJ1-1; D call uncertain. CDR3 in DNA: TGTGCCAGCAGTTATAACGGGCGCGAAGCTTTCTTT. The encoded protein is CASSYNGREAFF.